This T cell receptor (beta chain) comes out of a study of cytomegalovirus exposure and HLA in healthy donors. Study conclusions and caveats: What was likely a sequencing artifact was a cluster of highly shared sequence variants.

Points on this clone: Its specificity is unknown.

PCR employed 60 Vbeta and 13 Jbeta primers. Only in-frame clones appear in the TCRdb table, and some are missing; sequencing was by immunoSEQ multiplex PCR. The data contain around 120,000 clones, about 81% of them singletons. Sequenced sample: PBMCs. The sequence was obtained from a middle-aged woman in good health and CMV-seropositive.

The CDR3 DNA reads TGTGCCAGCAGCCCCGGACAGGGTCGCAATTCACCCCTCCACTTT. Translating it yields CASSPGQGRNSPLHF. V is TRBV5-4 and J is TRBJ1-6, with 8 bases identical to TRBD1. V trimming: 4 bases; J trimming: 7 bases; junction bases outside the gene matches: 7. Germline V CDR1 and CDR2: SGHNT, YYREEE (reference sequence). The CDR3 contains 15 residues.